Sequencing of this T cell receptor (beta chain) was carried out in a study of spatial heterogeneity in lung cancer. Study details: Alpha-chain sequences were consistently detected less often than beta-chain sequences.

The library protocol tagged each TCR cDNA with a unique molecular identifier. TCRdb itself ran the 5' RACE reads through MiXCR, one entry per CDR3 protein. The data contain about 85,000 distinct CDR3 sequences, approximately 20% of them singletons. This clonotype was detected only a few times. Time point given: sample taken at primary tumor resection. The sequenced material consisted of unsorted whole RNA from tumor, nontumor lung or frozen PBMC. The donors were approximately 70 patients with non-small cell lung cancer that was early-stage and untreated. This CDR3 has 19 residues. Germline V lookup: CDR1 GTSNPN, CDR2 SVGIG (reference sequence). The V segment lost 2 bases and the J segment 1 base; nucleotides outside the gene matches: 16.

This clonotype was sampled from a male donor with early-stage non-small cell lung cancer. The V and J genes are TRBV30 and TRBJ2-3, with 9 bases lining up with TRBD2. The input for sequencing was PBMCs, taken at surgery. CDR3 in amino acids: CAWSPRGRGGFIGTDTQYF. As DNA, the CDR3 is TGTGCCTGGAGTCCCCGCGGGCGGGGGGGCTTTATCGGCACAGATACGCAGTATTTT.